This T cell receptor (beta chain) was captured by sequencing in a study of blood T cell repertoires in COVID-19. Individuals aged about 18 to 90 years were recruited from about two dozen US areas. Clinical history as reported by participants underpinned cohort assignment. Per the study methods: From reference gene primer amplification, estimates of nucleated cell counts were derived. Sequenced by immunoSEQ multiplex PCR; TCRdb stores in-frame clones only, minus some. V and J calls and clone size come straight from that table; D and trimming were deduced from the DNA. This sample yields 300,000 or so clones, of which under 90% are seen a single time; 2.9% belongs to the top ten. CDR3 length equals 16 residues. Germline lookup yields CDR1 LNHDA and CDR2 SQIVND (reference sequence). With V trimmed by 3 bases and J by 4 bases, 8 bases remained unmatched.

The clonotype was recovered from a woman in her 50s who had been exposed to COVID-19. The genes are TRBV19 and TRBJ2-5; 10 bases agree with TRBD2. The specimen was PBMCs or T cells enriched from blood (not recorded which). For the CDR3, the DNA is TGTGCCAGTAGTATCATCCCCACTAGCGGGGCAGAGACCCAGTACTTC. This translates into CASSIIPTSGAETQYF.